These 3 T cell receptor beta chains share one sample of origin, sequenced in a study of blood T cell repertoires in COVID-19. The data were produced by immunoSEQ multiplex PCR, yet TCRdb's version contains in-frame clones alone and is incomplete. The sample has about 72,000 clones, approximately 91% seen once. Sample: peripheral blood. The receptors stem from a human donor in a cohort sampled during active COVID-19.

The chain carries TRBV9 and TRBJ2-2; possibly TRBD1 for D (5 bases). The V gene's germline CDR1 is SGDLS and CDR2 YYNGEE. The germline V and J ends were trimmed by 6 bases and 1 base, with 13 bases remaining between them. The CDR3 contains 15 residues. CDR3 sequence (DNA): TGTGCCAGCAACCCGGACCAGGGGAACACCGGGGAGCTGTTTTTT. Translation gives CASNPDQGNTGELFF.

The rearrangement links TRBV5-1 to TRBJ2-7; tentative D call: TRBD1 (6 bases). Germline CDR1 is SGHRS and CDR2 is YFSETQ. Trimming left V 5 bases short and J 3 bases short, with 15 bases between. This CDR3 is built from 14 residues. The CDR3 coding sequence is TGCGCCAGCAGATTCCGACAGGAGAGCTACGAGCAGTACTTC. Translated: CASRFRQESYEQYF.

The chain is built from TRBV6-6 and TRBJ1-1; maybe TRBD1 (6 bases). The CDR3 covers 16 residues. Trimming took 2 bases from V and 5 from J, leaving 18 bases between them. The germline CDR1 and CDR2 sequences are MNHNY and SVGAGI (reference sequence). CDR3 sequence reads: CASSYAKAGRGTEAFF. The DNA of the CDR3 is TGTGCCAGCAGTTACGCGAAGGCGGGGAGGGGGACTGAAGCTTTCTTT.